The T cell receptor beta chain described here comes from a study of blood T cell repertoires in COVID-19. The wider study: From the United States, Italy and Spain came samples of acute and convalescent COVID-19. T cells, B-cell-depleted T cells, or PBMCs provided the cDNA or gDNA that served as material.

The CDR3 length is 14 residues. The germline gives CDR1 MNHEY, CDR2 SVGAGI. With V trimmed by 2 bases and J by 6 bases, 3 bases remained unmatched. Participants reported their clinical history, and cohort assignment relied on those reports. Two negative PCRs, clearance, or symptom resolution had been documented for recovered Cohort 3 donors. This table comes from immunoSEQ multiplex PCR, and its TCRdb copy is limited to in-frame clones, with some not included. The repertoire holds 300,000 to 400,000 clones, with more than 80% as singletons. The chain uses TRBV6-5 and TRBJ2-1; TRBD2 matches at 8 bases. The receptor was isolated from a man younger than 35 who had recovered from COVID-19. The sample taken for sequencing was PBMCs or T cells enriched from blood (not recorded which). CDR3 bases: TGTGCCAGCAGTTACCCGGGAGGGCCCAATGAGCAGTTCTTC. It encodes CASSYPGGPNEQFF.